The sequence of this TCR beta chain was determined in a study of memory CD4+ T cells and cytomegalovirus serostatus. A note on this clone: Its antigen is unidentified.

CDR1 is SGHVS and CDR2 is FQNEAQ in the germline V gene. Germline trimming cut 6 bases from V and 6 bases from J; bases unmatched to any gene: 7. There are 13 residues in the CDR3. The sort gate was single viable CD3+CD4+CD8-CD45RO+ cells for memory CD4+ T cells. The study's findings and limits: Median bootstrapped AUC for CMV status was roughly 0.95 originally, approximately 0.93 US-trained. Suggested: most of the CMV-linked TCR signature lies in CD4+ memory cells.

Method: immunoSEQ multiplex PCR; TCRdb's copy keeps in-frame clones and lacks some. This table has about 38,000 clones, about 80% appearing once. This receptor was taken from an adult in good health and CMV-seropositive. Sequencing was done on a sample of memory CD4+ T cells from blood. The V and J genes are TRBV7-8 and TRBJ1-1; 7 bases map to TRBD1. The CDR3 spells CASRRDRVAEAFF. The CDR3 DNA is TGTGCCAGCAGACGCGACAGGGTGGCTGAAGCTTTCTTT.